This TCR beta chain came from a study of PD-1 blockade in classical Hodgkin lymphoma. For the study at large: Every 2 weeks, patients had 3 mg/kg nivolumab intravenously. Study results and caveats: Relapsed/refractory patients reportedly had the lowest baseline TCR diversity, below newly diagnosed patients, who were below healthy donors.

Repertoires were generated with immunoSEQ multiplex PCR, while TCRdb's copy carries only in-frame clones and drops some. The data show 15,000 to 20,000 clones, around 84% seen once. As regards this clone: Its specificity is unknown.

Time point in this sample: cycle 4 day 1 (C4D1), after five to seven weeks of nivolumab. Every patient was affected by relapse after autologous stem cell transplantation, while exposure to brentuximab vedotin was not uniform. The patients, who had relapsed/refractory classical Hodgkin lymphoma, achieved best responses of complete response, partial response or progressive disease. CDR1 is MNHNY, CDR2 SVGAGI, per germline (reference sequence). V shed 0 bases and J shed 0 bases, with 12 bases lying between them. The CDR3 extends over 16 amino acids. The receptor was isolated from a human donor with classical Hodgkin lymphoma. The material sequenced was peripheral blood mononuclear cells (PBMCs), taken before the fourth cycle of nivolumab. The V gene is TRBV6-6, the J gene TRBJ2-7; D gene ambiguous. Here the CDR3 reads CASSYSATPYSYEQYF. Written as DNA, the CDR3 is TGTGCCAGCAGTTACTCCGCGACTCCCTACTCCTACGAGCAGTACTTC.